A selection of T cell receptor beta chains follows, all from one sample in a study. TCRdb called the RT-PCR reads again in MiXCR, with one record for every CDR3 protein. The sample has hundreds of thousands of distinct CDR3 sequences, 13% to 15% seen once; the top ten hold 3.6%. The material sequenced was memory CD4+ T cells from blood. These receptors all come from a female donor in good health, serving as a healthy control. CDR3s include the opening cysteine and the closing phenylalanine or tryptophan. A D gene is named only where the DNA matches it firmly. Some rows mark clone size as missing; the rest say once, few, many or name a class of expanded clone.

J: TRBJ2-7
size: NA
V: TRBV20-1
D: TRBD1
CDR3: CSAGGQGVYEQYF
DNA: TGCAGTGCGGGAGGACAGGGTGTCTACGAGCAGTACTTC

J: TRBJ1-2
size: NA
V: TRBV4-3
D: TRBD1
CDR3: CASSQGTGESWGYTF
DNA: TGCGCCAGCAGCCAAGGGACAGGGGAAAGTTGGGGCTACACCTTC

J: TRBJ1-1
size: NA
V: TRBV6-2/TRBV6-3
D: NA
CDR3: CASSLQGPHTEAFF
DNA: TGTGCCAGCAGCCTACAGGGTCCCCACACTGAAGCTTTCTTT

J: TRBJ2-3
size: few
V: TRBV11-2
D: NA
CDR3: CASSLATVFRDTQYF
DNA: TGTGCCAGCAGCTTAGCTACTGTGTTCAGAGATACGCAGTATTTT

J: TRBJ2-2
size: many
V: TRBV10-2
D: NA
CDR3: CASSVTANTGELFF
DNA: TGCGCCAGCAGCGTCACAGCGAACACCGGGGAGCTGTTTTTT

J: TRBJ1-6
size: many
V: TRBV4-3
D: NA
CDR3: CASSQDRESATNVVRSYNSPLHF
DNA: TGCGCCAGCAGCCAAGATCGTGAATCGGCCACCAACGTCGTGCGCTCCTATAATTCACCCCTCCACTTT

J: TRBJ1-1
size: many
V: TRBV10-3
D: TRBD1
CDR3: CAISYSDRVYTEAFF
DNA: TGTGCCATCAGCTACTCGGACAGGGTGTATACTGAAGCTTTCTTT

J: TRBJ2-1
size: NA
V: TRBV30
D: NA
CDR3: CAWSVGGAGDNEQFF
DNA: TGTGCCTGGAGTGTAGGGGGAGCGGGTGACAATGAGCAGTTCTTC

J: TRBJ1-2
size: NA
V: TRBV24-1
D: TRBD1
CDR3: CATSDGQGVKNYGYTF
DNA: TGTGCCACCAGTGATGGACAGGGAGTAAAGAACTATGGCTACACCTTC

J: TRBJ1-1
size: NA
V: TRBV29-1
D: NA
CDR3: CSVARRHTEAFF
DNA: TGCAGCGTCGCCCGGAGGCACACTGAAGCTTTCTTT

J: TRBJ2-3
size: few
V: TRBV18
D: NA
CDR3: CASSPLPNQGSPGTDTQYF
DNA: TGTGCCAGCTCACCTCTTCCCAACCAGGGGTCCCCTGGCACAGATACGCAGTATTTT

J: TRBJ2-6
size: NA
V: TRBV6-2/TRBV6-3
D: NA
CDR3: CASNRAGANVLTF
DNA: TGTGCCAGCAATCGGGCTGGGGCCAACGTCCTGACTTTC

J: TRBJ1-2
size: NA
V: TRBV7-2
D: TRBD1
CDR3: CASSRTGGLVDYGYTF
DNA: TGTGCCAGCAGTCGGACAGGGGGCCTGGTTGACTATGGCTACACCTTC

J: TRBJ2-1
size: NA
V: TRBV4-1
D: TRBD2
CDR3: CASSQGTSFNEQFF
DNA: TGCGCCAGCAGCCAAGGGACTAGCTTTAATGAGCAGTTCTTC

J: TRBJ1-1
size: few
V: TRBV5-1
D: NA
CDR3: CASSLLGRAANTEAFF
DNA: TGCGCCAGCAGCTTGTTGGGGCGGGCGGCGAACACTGAAGCTTTCTTT

J: TRBJ1-2
size: NA
V: TRBV13
D: NA
CDR3: CASSLNRDLDYGYTF
DNA: TGTGCCAGCAGCTTAAACAGGGACTTGGACTATGGCTACACCTTC

J: TRBJ2-1
size: few
V: TRBV6-5
D: NA
CDR3: CASSYSSGGEQFF
DNA: TGTGCCAGCAGTTACTCGAGTGGCGGAGAGCAGTTCTTC

J: TRBJ2-1
size: NA
V: TRBV10-3
D: NA
CDR3: CAISEVQGNEQFF
DNA: TGTGCCATCAGTGAAGTTCAAGGGAATGAGCAGTTCTTC

J: TRBJ1-1
size: NA
V: TRBV9
D: NA
CDR3: CASSIVQAYTEAFF
DNA: TGTGCCAGCAGCATAGTACAGGCTTACACTGAAGCTTTCTTT

J: TRBJ2-3
size: few
V: TRBV19
D: TRBD2
CDR3: CATTGTSGTDTQYF
DNA: TGTGCCACTACCGGGACTAGCGGTACAGATACGCAGTATTTT

J: TRBJ2-1
size: NA
V: TRBV15
D: NA
CDR3: CATSRDPTTNNEQFF
DNA: TGTGCCACCAGCAGAGATCCGACGACCAACAATGAGCAGTTCTTC

J: TRBJ1-4
size: few
V: TRBV7-8
D: NA
CDR3: CASSKHWAGGAVF
DNA: NA

J: TRBJ1-3
size: few
V: TRBV10-3
D: NA
CDR3: CASVGNTIYF
DNA: TGTGCCAGCGTTGGAAACACCATATATTTT

J: TRBJ2-3
size: few
V: TRBV20-1
D: TRBD2
CDR3: CSARPRLAGKLSTDTQYF
DNA: TGCAGTGCTAGACCCAGACTAGCGGGAAAATTGAGCACAGATACGCAGTATTTT

J: TRBJ2-7
size: few
V: TRBV20-1
D: TRBD1
CDR3: CSAPRGQGALEQYF
DNA: TGCAGTGCCCCCAGGGGACAGGGGGCTCTCGAGCAGTACTTC

J: TRBJ2-7
size: few
V: TRBV6-2/TRBV6-3
D: TRBD2
CDR3: CASSDLAGNTYEQYF
DNA: TGTGCCAGCAGTGATCTAGCGGGTAATACCTACGAGCAGTACTTC

J: TRBJ1-2
size: NA
V: TRBV3-1
D: NA
CDR3: CASSQGLHNYGYTF
DNA: TGTGCCAGCAGCCAAGGGCTACATAACTATGGCTACACCTTC

J: TRBJ2-3
size: many
V: TRBV7-2
D: NA
CDR3: CASSLTAGPDTQYF
DNA: TGTGCCAGCAGCTTAACGGCGGGACCAGATACGCAGTATTTT

J: TRBJ1-4
size: NA
V: TRBV6-1
D: TRBD1
CDR3: CASSQRRTGRKEKLFF
DNA: TGTGCCAGCAGTCAACGTCGGACAGGGAGAAAGGAAAAACTGTTTTTT

J: TRBJ2-2
size: NA
V: TRBV25-1
D: NA
CDR3: CASSLAGRSGELFF
DNA: TGTGCCAGCAGCCTGGCGGGACGTTCGGGGGAGCTGTTTTTT

J: TRBJ2-3
size: many
V: TRBV7-2
D: NA
CDR3: CASSKSVGAPDTQYF
DNA: TGTGCCAGCAGCAAATCCGTGGGGGCCCCAGATACGCAGTATTTT

J: TRBJ2-3
size: few
V: TRBV7-2
D: TRBD2
CDR3: CASSSLAGLGDTQYF
DNA: TGTGCCAGCAGCTCCCTAGCGGGTCTGGGGGATACGCAGTATTTT

J: TRBJ1-6
size: NA
V: TRBV2
D: NA
CDR3: CASTKGGTSSYNSPLHF
DNA: TGTGCCAGCACCAAGGGAGGGACATCCTCCTATAATTCACCCCTCCACTTT

J: TRBJ1-2
size: few
V: TRBV20-1
D: NA
CDR3: CSATLIWDDYTF
DNA: TGCAGTGCCACCCTCATTTGGGATGACTACACCTTC

J: TRBJ2-1
size: NA
V: TRBV24-1
D: NA
CDR3: CATSDATSRSSYNEQFF
DNA: TGTGCCACCAGTGATGCAACGTCCCGGAGCTCCTACAATGAGCAGTTCTTC

J: TRBJ2-6
size: many
V: TRBV6-5
D: TRBD1
CDR3: CATSSGQGGSGANVLTF
DNA: TGTGCCACGAGCTCAGGACAGGGCGGCTCTGGGGCCAACGTCCTGACTTTC

J: TRBJ2-7
size: many
V: TRBV7-3
D: NA
CDR3: CASSQWVSGEQYF
DNA: TGTGCCAGCAGCCAGTGGGTTTCTGGCGAGCAGTACTTC

J: TRBJ1-2
size: NA
V: TRBV4-3
D: TRBD1
CDR3: CASSPGGQGRYGYTF
DNA: TGCGCCAGCAGCCCCGGGGGACAGGGTCGGTATGGCTACACCTTC

J: TRBJ1-6
size: NA
V: TRBV6-5
D: NA
CDR3: CASSPRRVNSPLHF
DNA: TGTGCCAGCAGTCCCCGCAGGGTAAATTCACCCCTCCACTTT

J: TRBJ1-1
size: NA
V: TRBV2
D: NA
CDR3: CASESFRANTEAFF
DNA: TGTGCCAGCGAAAGTTTTAGGGCGAACACTGAAGCTTTCTTT

J: TRBJ2-3
size: few
V: TRBV7-2
D: NA
CDR3: CASSLFPGTDTQYF
DNA: TGTGCCAGCAGCTTATTCCCTGGCACAGATACGCAGTATTTT

J: TRBJ2-3
size: many
V: TRBV20-1
D: TRBD2
CDR3: CSSYSGRAGTDTQYF
DNA: TGCAGTTCATATAGCGGGAGGGCCGGCACAGATACGCAGTATTTT

J: TRBJ2-3
size: few
V: TRBV5-1
D: TRBD1
CDR3: CASSERQGPDTQYF
DNA: TGCGCCAGCAGCGAACGACAGGGTCCAGATACGCAGTATTTT

J: TRBJ2-1
size: many
V: TRBV20-1
D: TRBD2
CDR3: CSAGLAGGPREQFF
DNA: TGCAGTGCTGGACTAGCGGGAGGGCCGCGTGAGCAGTTCTTC

J: TRBJ2-7
size: many
V: TRBV7-2
D: TRBD2
CDR3: CASSSSRTSGRHYEQYF
DNA: TGTGCCAGCAGCTCCTCCCGGACTAGCGGGAGGCATTACGAGCAGTACTTC

J: TRBJ2-5
size: many
V: TRBV6-5
D: NA
CDR3: CASSRGTRALQETQYF
DNA: TGTGCCAGCAGCCGAGGGACACGGGCCTTGCAAGAGACCCAGTACTTC

J: TRBJ1-2
size: NA
V: TRBV10-2
D: TRBD1
CDR3: CASSEQQGEYGYTF
DNA: TGCGCCAGCAGTGAACAACAGGGGGAATATGGCTACACCTTC

J: TRBJ2-5
size: many
V: TRBV27
D: TRBD2
CDR3: CASTSGVRGDQETQYF
DNA: TGTGCCAGCACCTCCGGGGTGCGGGGGGACCAAGAGACCCAGTACTTC